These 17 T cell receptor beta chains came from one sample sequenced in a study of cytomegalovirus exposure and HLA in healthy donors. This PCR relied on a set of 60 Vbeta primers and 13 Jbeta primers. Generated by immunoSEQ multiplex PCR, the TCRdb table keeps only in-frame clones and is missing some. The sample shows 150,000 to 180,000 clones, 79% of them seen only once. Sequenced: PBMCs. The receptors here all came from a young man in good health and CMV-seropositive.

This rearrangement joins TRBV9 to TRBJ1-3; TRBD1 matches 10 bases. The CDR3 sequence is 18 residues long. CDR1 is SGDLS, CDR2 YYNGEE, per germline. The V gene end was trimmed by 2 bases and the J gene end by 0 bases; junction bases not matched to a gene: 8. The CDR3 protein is CASSVTGQGFHSGNTIYF. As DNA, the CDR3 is TGTGCCAGCAGCGTGACGGGACAGGGGTTCCACTCTGGAAACACCATATATTTT.

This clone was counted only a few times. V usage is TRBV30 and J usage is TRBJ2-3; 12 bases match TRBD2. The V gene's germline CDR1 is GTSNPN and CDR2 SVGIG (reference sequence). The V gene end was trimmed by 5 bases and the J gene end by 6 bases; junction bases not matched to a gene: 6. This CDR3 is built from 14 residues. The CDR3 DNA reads TGTGCCTGGGCCCCAGGGACTAGCGGGGATACGCAGTATTTT. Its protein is CAWAPGTSGDTQYF.

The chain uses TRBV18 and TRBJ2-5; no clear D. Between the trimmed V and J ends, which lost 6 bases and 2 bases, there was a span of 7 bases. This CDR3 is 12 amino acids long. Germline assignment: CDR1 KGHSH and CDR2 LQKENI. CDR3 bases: TGTGCCAGCTCTGGTCAGCAAGAGACCCAGTACTTC. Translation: CASSGQQETQYF. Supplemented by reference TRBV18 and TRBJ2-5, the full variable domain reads NAGVMQNPRHLVRRRGQEARLRCSPMKGHSHVYWYRQLPEEGLKFMVYLQKENIIDESGMPKERFSAEFPKEGPSILRIQQVVRGDSAAYFCASSGQQETQYFGPGTRLLVL.

The DNA for the CDR3 is TGTGCCAGCAGCGCGGGACTTAACACCGGGGAGCTGTTTTTT. The encoded protein is CASSAGLNTGELFF. The V gene is TRBV7-2, the J gene TRBJ2-2; a weak D match, TRBD2 (6 bases). V lost 5 bases and J lost 2, with 9 bases in between. The CDR3 is 14 amino acids. Germline V gives CDR1 SGHTA, CDR2 FQGNSA. The whole variable domain, filled in from reference TRBV7-2 and TRBJ2-2, reads GAGVSQSPSNKVTEKGKDVELRCDPISGHTALYWYRQSLGQGLEFLIYFQGNSAPDKSGLPSDRFSAERTGGSVSTLTIQRTQQEDSAVYLCASSAGLNTGELFFGEGSRLTVL.

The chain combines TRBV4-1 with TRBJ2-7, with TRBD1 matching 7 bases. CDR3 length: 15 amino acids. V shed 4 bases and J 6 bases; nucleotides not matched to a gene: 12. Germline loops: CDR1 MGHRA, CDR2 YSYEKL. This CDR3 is CASSPLRTDRVEQYF. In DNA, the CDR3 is TGCGCCAGCAGCCCCCTGAGGACCGACAGGGTCGAGCAGTACTTC.

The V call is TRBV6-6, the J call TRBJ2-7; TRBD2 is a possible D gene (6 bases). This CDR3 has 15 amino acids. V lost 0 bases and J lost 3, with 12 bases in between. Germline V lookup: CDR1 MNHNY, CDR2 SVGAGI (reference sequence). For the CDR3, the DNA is TGTGCCAGCAGTTACTCGCTGCGGGGACGCTACGAGCAGTACTTC. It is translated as CASSYSLRGRYEQYF.

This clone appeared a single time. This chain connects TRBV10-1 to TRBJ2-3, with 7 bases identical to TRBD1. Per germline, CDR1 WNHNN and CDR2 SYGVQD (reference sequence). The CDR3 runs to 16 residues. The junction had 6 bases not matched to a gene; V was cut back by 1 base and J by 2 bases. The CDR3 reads CASSEFGQEHTDTQYF. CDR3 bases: TGCGCCAGCAGTGAGTTCGGACAGGAACACACAGATACGCAGTATTTT.

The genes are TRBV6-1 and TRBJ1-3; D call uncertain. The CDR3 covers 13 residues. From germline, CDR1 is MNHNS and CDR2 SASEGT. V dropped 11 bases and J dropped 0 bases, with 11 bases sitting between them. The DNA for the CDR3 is TGTGCCTGTATGCGGAGCTCTGGAAACACCATATATTTT. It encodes CACMRSSGNTIYF.

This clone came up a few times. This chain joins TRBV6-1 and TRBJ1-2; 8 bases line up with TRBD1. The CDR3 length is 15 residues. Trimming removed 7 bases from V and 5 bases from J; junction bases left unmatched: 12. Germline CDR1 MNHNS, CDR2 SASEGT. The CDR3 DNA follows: TGTGCCAGCACCGAAGGTCCCCGACAGGGGTATGGCTACACCTTC. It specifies CASTEGPRQGYGYTF.

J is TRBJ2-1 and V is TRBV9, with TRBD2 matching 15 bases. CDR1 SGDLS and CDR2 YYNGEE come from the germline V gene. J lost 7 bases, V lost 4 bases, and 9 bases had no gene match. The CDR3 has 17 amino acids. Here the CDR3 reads CASSSRTSGRAGNEQFF. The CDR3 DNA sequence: TGTGCCAGCAGCTCCCGGACTAGCGGGAGGGCGGGGAATGAGCAGTTCTTC.

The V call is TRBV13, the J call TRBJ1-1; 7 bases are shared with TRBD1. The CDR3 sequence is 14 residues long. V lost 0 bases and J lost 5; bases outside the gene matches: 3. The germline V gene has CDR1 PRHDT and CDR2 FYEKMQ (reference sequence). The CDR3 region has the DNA TGTGCCAGCAGCTTAGGGGTCAGGGGGACTGAAGCTTTCTTT. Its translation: CASSLGVRGTEAFF.

The CDR3 reads CASSKRSGYTGELFF. The CDR3 DNA reads as TGCGCCAGCAGCAAACGATCGGGGTACACCGGGGAGCTGTTTTTT. This rearrangement joins TRBV5-1 to TRBJ2-2; a weak D match, TRBD2 (5 bases). V was pared by 4 bases and J by 3 bases, with 13 bases between. The CDR3 is 15 amino acids. Germline-derived CDR1 and CDR2 are SGHRS and YFSETQ.

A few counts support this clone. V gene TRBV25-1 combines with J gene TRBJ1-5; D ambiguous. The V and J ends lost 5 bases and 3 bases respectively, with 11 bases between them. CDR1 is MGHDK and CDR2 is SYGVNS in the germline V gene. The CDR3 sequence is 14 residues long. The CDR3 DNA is TGTGCCAGCAGTTCGCGGGCGTACAATCAGCCCCAGCATTTT. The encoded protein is CASSSRAYNQPQHF.

The DNA for the CDR3 is TGTGCCAGTACTCGGGCAGGGGGTAACACCATATATTTT. Translated, it gives CASTRAGGNTIYF. This chain connects TRBV28 to TRBJ1-3, with 7 bases aligning to TRBD1. The germline V gene encodes CDR1 MDHEN and CDR2 SYDVKM. The CDR3 contains 13 residues. Trimming removed 9 bases from V and 7 bases from J; junction bases left unmatched: 9. Based on the CDR3 plus reference TRBV28 and TRBJ1-3, the full variable domain is DVKVTQSSRYLVKRTGEKVFLECVQDMDHENMFWYRQDPGLGLRLIYFSYDVKMKEKGDIPEGYSVSREKKERFSLILESASTNQTSMYLCASTRAGGNTIYFGEGSWLTVV.

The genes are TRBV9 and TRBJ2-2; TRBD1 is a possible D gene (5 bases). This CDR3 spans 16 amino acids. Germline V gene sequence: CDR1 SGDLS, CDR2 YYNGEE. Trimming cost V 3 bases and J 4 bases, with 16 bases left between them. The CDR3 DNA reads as TGTGCCAGCAGCGCCAAGTCGCAGGGTCCCACCGGGGAGCTGTTTTTT. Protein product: CASSAKSQGPTGELFF.

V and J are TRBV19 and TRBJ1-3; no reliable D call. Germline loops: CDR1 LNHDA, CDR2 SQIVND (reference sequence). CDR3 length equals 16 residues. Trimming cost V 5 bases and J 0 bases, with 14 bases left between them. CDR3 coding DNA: TGTGCCAGTAGTCTAACAGTGACCTTCTCTGGAAACACCATATATTTT. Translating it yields CASSLTVTFSGNTIYF.

The CDR3 here is CASSFWTGQETQYF. In nucleotides, the CDR3 is TGTGCCAGCAGCTTTTGGACAGGTCAAGAGACCCAGTACTTC. The chain carries TRBV7-9 and TRBJ2-5; 7 bases fit TRBD1. This CDR3 is built from 14 residues. V shed 3 bases, J shed 2 bases, and the junction held 3 bases outside the gene matches. Germline values: CDR1 SEHNR, CDR2 FQNEAQ (reference sequence).